This T cell receptor (beta chain) was captured in a study of Graves' ophthalmopathy and Graves' hyperthyroidism. For the study at large: Peripheral blood sampling preceded any treatment and occurred at initial diagnosis.

In this sample, this clonotype turned up many times. TCR beta CDR3 regions were amplified from RNA transcripts. A first-round RT-PCR used HTBI primers, followed by a second-round multiplex PCR. Each CDR3 protein gets one entry after TCRdb re-called the multiplex PCR reads with MiXCR. The sample shows about 400,000 distinct CDR3 sequences, around 19% of them seen only once. Germline V lookup: CDR1 SGHRS, CDR2 YFSETQ. The CDR3 has 17 residues. V lost 4 bases to trimming and J lost 5 bases, with 24 bases between them. The V call is TRBV5-1, the J call TRBJ2-5, with D tentatively TRBD1 (6 bases). The TCR sequence derives from a woman under 30 with Graves' ophthalmopathy. The source material was peripheral blood. The CDR3 DNA reads as TGCGCCAGCAGCCCGACAGGCGTTTGGCTGGCCGAGGAGACCCAGTACTTC. This translates into CASSPTGVWLAEETQYF.